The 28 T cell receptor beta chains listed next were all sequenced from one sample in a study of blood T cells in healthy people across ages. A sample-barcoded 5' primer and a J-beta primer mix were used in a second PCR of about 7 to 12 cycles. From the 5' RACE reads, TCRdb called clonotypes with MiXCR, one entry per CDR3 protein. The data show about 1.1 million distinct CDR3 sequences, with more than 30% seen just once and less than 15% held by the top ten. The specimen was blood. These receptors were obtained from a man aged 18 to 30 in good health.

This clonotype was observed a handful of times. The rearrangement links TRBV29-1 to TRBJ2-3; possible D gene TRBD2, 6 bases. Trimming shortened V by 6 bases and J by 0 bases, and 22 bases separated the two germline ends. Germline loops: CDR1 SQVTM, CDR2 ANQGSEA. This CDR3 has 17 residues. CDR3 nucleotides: TGCAGCGTAGCTAAACGGGGGTCCATTACTAGCACAGATACGCAGTATTTT. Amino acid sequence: CSVAKRGSITSTDTQYF.

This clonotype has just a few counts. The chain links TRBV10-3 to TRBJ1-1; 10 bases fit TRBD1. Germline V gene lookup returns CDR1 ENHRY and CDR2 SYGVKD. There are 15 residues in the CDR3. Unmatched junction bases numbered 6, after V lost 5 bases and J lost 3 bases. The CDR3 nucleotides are TGTGCCATCAGTCCGTCCGGGACAGGGGACACTGAAGCTTTCTTT. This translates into CAISPSGTGDTEAFF.

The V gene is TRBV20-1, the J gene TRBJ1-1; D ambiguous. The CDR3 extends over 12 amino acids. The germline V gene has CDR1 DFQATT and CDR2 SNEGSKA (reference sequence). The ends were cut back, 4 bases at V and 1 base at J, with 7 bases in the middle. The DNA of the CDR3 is TGCAGTGCTAACGAGGGGAACACTGAAGCTTTCTTT. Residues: CSANEGNTEAFF.

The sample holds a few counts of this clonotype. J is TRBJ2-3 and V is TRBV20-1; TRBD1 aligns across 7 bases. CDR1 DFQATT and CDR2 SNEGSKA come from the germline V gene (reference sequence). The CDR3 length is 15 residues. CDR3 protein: CRATETGKATDTQYF. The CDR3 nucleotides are TGCAGAGCAACAGAGACAGGGAAAGCCACAGATACGCAGTATTTT.

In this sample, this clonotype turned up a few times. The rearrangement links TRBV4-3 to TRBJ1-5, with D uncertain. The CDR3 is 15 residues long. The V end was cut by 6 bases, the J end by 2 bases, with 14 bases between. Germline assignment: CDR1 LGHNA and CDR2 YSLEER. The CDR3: CASSRTQAGNQPQHF. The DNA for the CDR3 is TGCGCCAGCAGTCGGACTCAGGCCGGCAATCAGCCCCAGCATTTT.

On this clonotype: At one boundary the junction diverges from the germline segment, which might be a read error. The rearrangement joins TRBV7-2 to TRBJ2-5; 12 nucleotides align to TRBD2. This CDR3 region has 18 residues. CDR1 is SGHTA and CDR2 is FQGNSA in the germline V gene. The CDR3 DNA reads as TGTGCTAGCAGCTTATGGCTAGCGGGGGGGCTGTACCAAGAGACCCAGTACTTC. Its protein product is CASSLWLAGGLYQETQYF.

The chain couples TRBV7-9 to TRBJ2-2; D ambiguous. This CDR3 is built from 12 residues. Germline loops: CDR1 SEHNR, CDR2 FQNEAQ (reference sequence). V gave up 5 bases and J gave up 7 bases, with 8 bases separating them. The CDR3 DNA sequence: TGTGCCAGCAGCCTCGAGAGCGGGGAGCTGTTTTTT. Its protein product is CASSLESGELFF.

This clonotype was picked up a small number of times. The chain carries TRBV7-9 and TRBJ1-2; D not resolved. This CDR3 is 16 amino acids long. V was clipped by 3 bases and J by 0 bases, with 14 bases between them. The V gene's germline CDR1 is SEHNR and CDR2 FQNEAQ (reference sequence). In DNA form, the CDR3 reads TGTGCCAGCAGCTTTCCCCTCGACCATGCTAACTATGGCTACACCTTC. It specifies CASSFPLDHANYGYTF.

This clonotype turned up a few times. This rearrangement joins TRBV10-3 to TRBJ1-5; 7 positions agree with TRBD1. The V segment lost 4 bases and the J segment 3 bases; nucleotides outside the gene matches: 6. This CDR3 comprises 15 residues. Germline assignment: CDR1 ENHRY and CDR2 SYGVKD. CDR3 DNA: TGTGCCATCAGTGGTGGGGACAGTTCCAATCAGCCCCAGCATTTT. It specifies CAISGGDSSNQPQHF.

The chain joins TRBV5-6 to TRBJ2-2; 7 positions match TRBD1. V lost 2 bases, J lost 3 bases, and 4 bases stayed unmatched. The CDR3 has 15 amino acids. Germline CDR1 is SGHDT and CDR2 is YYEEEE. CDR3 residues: CASSLDRDDTGELFF. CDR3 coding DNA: TGTGCCAGCAGCTTAGACAGGGATGACACCGGGGAGCTGTTTTTT.

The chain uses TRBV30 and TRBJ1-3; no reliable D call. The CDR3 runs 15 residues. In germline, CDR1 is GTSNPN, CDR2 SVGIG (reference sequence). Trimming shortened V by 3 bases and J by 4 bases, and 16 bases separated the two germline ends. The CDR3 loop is CAWRADWIIGNTIYF. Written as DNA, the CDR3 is TGTGCCTGGAGGGCAGACTGGATAATAGGAAACACCATATATTTT.

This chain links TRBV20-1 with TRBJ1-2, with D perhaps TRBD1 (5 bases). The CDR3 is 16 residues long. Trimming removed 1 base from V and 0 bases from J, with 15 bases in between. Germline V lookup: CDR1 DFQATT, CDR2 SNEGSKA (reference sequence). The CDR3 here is CSARAEGPVTNYGYTF. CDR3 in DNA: TGCAGTGCTAGAGCGGAGGGGCCAGTTACTAACTATGGCTACACCTTC.

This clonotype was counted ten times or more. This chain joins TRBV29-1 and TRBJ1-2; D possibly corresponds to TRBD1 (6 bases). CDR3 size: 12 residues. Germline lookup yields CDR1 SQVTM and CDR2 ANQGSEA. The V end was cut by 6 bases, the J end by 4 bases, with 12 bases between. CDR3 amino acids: CSVVEGGYGYTF. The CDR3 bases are TGCAGCGTGGTGGAAGGGGGCTATGGCTACACCTTC.

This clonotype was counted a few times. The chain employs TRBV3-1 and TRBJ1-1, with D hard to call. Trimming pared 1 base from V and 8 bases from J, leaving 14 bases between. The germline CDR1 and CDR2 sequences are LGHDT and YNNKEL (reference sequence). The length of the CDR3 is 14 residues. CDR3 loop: CASSQGATVGEAFF. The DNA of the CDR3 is TGTGCCAGCAGCCAAGGCGCCACAGTAGGCGAAGCTTTCTTT.

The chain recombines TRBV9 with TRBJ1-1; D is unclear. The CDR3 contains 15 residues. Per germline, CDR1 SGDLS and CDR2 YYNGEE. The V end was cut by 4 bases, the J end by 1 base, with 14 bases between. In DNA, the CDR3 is TGTGCCAGCAGCCCCCACGTAGCGGGGAACACTGAAGCTTTCTTT. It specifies CASSPHVAGNTEAFF. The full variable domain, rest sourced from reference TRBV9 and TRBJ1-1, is DSGVTQTPKHLITATGQRVTLRCSPRSGDLSVYWYQQSLDQGLQFLIQYYNGEERAKGNILERFSAQQFPDLHSELNLSSLELGDSALYFCASSPHVAGNTEAFFGQGTRLTVV.

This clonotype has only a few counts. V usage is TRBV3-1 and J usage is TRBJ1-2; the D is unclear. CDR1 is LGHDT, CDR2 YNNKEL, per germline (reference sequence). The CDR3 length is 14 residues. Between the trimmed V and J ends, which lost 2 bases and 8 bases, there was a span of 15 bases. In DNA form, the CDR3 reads TGTGCCAGCAGCCAACCACCGACGGGTATGGGCTACACCTTC. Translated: CASSQPPTGMGYTF. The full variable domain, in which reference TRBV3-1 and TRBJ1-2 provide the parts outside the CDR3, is DTAVSQTPKYLVTQMGNDKSIKCEQNLGHDTMYWYKQDSKKFLKIMFSYNNKELIINETVPNRFSPKSPDKAHLNLHINSLELGDSAVYFCASSQPPTGMGYTFGSGTRLTVV.

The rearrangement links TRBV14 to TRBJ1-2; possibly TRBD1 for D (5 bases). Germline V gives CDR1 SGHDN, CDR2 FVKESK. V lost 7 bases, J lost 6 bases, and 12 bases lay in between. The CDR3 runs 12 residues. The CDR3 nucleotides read TGTGCCAGCACCCTTGGGGGAGATGGCTACACCTTC. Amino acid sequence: CASTLGGDGYTF.

CDR3 in amino acids: CASSTATYGYTF. The CDR3 DNA sequence: TGTGCCAGCAGCACAGCTACCTATGGCTACACCTTC. J is TRBJ1-2 and V is TRBV7-9; D not resolved. Deletions cut 5 bases from V and 4 bases from J, with 8 bases between. Germline values: CDR1 SEHNR, CDR2 FQNEAQ (reference sequence). This CDR3 contains 12 residues.

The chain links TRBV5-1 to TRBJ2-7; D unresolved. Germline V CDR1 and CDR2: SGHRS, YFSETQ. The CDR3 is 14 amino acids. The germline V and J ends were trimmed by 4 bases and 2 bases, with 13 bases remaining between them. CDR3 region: CASSDQPHPYEQYF. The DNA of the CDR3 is TGCGCCAGCAGCGACCAGCCCCATCCCTACGAGCAGTACTTC.

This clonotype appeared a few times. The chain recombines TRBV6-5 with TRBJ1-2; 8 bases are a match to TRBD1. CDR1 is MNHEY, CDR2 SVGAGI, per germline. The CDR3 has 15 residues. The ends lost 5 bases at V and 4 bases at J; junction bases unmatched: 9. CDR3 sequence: CASSPYRGTTYGYTF. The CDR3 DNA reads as TGTGCCAGCAGTCCCTACAGGGGGACCACCTATGGCTACACCTTC.

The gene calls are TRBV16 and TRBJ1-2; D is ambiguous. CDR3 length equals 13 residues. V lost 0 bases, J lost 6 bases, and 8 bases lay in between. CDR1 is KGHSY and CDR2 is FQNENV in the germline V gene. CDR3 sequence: CASSQSSVDGYTF. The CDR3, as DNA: TGTGCCAGCAGCCAATCGTCGGTAGATGGCTACACCTTC.

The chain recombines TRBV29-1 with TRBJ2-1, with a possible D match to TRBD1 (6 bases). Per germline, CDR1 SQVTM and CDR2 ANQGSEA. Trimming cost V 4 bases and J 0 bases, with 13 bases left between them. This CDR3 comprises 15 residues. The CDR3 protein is CSVGKGGASYNEQFF. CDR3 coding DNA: TGCAGCGTTGGTAAAGGGGGTGCCTCCTACAATGAGCAGTTCTTC.

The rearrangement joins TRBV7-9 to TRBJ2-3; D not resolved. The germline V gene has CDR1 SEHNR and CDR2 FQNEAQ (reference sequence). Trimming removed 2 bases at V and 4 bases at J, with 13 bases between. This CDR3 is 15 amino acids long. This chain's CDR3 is CASSLRVVLSDTQYF. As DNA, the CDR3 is TGTGCCAGCAGCTTAAGGGTTGTTCTGTCAGATACGCAGTATTTT.

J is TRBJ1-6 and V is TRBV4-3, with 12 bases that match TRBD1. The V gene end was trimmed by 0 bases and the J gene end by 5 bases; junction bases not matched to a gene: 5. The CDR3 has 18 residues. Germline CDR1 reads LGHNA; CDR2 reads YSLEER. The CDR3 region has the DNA TGCGCCAGCAGCCAAGATTGGAGGGACAGGGGGCATAATTCACCCCTCCACTTT. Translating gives CASSQDWRDRGHNSPLHF.

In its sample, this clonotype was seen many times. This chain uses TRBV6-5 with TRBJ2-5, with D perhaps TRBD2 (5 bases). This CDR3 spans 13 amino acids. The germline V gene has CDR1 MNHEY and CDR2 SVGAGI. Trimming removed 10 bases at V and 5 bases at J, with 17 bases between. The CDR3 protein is CATRASVPETQYF. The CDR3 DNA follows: TGTGCCACGCGGGCTTCCGTCCCGGAGACCCAGTACTTC.

The CDR3 region is CASSFGQGVDEQYF. The CDR3 DNA follows: TGTGCCAGCAGCTTTGGACAGGGGGTTGACGAGCAGTACTTC. This chain connects TRBV7-2 to TRBJ2-7; 10 nucleotides agree with TRBD1. The length of the CDR3 is 14 residues. J was trimmed by 5 bases and V by 3 bases; bases with no gene match: 4. From germline, CDR1 is SGHTA and CDR2 FQGNSA.

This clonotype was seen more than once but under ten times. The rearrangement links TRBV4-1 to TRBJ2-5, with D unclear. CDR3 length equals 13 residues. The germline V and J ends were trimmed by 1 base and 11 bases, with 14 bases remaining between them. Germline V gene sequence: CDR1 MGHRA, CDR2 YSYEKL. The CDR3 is CASSQVPSGEQYF. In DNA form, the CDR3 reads TGCGCCAGCAGCCAAGTTCCTAGTGGAGAGCAGTACTTC.

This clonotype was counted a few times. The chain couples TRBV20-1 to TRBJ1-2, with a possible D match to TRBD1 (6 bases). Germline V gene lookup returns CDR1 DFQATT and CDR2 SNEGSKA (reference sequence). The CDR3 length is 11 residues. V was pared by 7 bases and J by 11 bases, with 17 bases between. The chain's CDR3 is CSVRGPYGYTF. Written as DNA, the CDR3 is TGCAGTGTCAGGGGCCCTTACGGTTACACCTTC.